This T cell receptor (beta chain) stems from a study of T cells after somatic rescue of genetic block. Here immunoSEQ multiplex PCR was the method, and the copy in TCRdb shows in-frame clones only, minus some. The repertoire holds 67,000 or so clones, with more than 75% as singletons. The sample consisted of peripheral blood mononuclear cells (PBMCs). This sequence was found in a man between 25 and 39 years old.

Written as DNA, the CDR3 is TGCGCCAGCAGTGACCCGGACAGGGGAGGCTATGAAAAACTGTTTTTT. It is translated as CASSDPDRGGYEKLFF. The chain joins TRBV10-2 to TRBJ1-4; 9 nucleotides match TRBD1. Germline V CDR1 and CDR2: WSHSY, SAAADI. The CDR3 runs 16 residues. J was trimmed by 6 bases and V by 3 bases; bases with no gene match: 8.